The source of this T cell receptor beta chain is a study of cytomegalovirus exposure and HLA in healthy donors. Study-wide results and caveats: TCR clusters originating in the first cohort tended to co-occur in the 120 validation repertoires, according to a later analysis. Cytomegalovirus association was assigned to 170 or so TCR beta chains.

As to this clone: Its target is unknown.

V gave up 4 bases and J gave up 1 base, with 14 bases separating them. The length of the CDR3 is 15 residues. CDR1 SGHNT and CDR2 YYREEE come from the germline V gene (reference sequence). Clones were sequenced by immunoSEQ multiplex PCR, and TCRdb holds only the in-frame ones, with some missing. The sample includes around 150,000 clones, 85% to 90% of them seen just once. The sequence was collected from a woman younger than 35 in good health and CMV-seropositive. The sample taken for sequencing was PBMCs. The chain employs TRBV5-4 and TRBJ1-1; D remains ambiguous. Here the CDR3 reads CASSPGGERNTEAFF. CDR3 nucleotides: TGTGCCAGCAGCCCGGGTGGGGAGCGGAACACTGAAGCTTTCTTT. The whole variable domain, filled in from reference TRBV5-4 and TRBJ1-1, reads ETGVTQSPTHLIKTRGQQVTLRCSSQSGHNTVSWYQQALGQGPQFIFQYYREEENGRGNFPPRFSGLQFPNYSSELNVNALELDDSALYLCASSPGGERNTEAFFGQGTRLTVV.